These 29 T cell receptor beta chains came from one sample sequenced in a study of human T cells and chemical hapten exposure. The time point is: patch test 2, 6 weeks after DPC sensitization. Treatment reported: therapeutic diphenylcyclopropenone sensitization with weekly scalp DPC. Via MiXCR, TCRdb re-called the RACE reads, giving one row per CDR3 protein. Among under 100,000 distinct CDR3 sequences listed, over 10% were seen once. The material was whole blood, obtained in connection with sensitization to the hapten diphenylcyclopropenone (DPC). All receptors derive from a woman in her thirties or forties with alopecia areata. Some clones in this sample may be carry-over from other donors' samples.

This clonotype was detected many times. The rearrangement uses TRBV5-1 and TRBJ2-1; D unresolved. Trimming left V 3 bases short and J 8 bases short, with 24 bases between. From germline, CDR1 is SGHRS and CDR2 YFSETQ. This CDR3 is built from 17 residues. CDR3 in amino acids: CASSSKITIVRGDEQFF. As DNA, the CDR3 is TGCGCCAGCAGCTCCAAAATTACAATCGTTAGAGGCGATGAGCAGTTCTTC. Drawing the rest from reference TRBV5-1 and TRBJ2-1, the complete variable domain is KAGVTQTPRYLIKTRGQQVTLSCSPISGHRSVSWYQQTPGQGLQFLFEYFSETQRNKGNFPGRFSGRQFSNSRSEMNVSTLELGDSALYLCASSSKITIVRGDEQFFGPGTRLTVL.

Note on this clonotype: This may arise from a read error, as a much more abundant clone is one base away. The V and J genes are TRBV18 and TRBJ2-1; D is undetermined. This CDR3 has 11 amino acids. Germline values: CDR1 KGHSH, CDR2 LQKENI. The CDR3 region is CAGSRGDEQFF. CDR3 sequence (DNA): TGTGCCGGCTCCCGTGGGGATGAGCAGTTCTTC.

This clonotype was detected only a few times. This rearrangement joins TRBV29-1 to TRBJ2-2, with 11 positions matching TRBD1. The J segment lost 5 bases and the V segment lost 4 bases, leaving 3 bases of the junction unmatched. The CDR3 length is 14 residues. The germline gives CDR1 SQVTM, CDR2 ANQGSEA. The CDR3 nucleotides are TGCAGCGTTGCCGGGACAGGGGGGACCGGGGAGCTGTTTTTT. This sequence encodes CSVAGTGGTGELFF.

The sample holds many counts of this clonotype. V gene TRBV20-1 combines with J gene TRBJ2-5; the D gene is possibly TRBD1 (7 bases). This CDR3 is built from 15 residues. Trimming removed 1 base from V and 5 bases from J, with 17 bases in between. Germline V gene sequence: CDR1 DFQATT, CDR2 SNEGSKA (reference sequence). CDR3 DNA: TGCAGTGCTAGAGCTAAGACAGGGAGGCTGGAGACCCAGTACTTC. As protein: CSARAKTGRLETQYF.

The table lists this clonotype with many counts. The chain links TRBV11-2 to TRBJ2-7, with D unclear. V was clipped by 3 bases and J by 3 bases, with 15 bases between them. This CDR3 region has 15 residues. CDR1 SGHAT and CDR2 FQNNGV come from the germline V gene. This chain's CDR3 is CASSFQPQLGYEQYF. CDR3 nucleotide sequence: TGTGCCAGCAGCTTCCAACCCCAGCTAGGCTACGAGCAGTACTTC.

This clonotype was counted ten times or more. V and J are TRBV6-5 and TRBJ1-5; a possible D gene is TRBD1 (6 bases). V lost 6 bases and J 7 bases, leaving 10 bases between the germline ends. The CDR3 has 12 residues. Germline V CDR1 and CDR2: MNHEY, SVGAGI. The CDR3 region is CASSKRGQPQHF. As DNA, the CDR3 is TGTGCCAGCAGCAAGAGGGGGCAGCCCCAGCATTTT.

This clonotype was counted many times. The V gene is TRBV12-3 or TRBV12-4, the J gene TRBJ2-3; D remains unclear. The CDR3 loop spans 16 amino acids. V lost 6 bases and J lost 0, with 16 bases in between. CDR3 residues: CASSPFVGTSTDTQYF. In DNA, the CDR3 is TGTGCCAGCAGCCCCTTCGTGGGTACTAGCACAGATACGCAGTATTTT.

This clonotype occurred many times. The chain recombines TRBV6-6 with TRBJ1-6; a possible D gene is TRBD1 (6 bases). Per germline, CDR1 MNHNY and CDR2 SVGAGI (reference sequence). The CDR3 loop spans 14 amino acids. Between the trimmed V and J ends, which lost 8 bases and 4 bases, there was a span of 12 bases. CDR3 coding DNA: TGTGCCAGCGCGGAGGGGGGATATAATTCACCCCTCCACTTT. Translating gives CASAEGGYNSPLHF.

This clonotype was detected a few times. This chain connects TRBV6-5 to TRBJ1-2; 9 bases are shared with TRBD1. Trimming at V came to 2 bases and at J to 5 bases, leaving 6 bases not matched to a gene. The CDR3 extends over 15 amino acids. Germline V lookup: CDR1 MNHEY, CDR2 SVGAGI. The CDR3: CASSYRDRDLYGYTF. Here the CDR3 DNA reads TGTGCCAGCAGTTACCGGGACAGGGACCTGTATGGCTACACCTTC.

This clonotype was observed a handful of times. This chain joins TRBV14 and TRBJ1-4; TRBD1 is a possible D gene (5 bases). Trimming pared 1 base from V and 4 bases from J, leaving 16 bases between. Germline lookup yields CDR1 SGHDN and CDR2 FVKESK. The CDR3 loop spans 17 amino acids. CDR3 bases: TGTGCCAGCAGCCAAGTGCAAGGGACCAACTATAATGAAAAACTGTTTTTT. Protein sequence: CASSQVQGTNYNEKLFF.

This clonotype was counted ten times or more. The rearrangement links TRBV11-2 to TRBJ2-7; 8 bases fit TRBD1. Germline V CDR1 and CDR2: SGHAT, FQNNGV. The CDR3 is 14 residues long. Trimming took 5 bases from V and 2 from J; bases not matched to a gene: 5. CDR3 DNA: TGTGCCAGCAGCCACGAGGACAGGGCCTACGAGCAGTACTTC. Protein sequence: CASSHEDRAYEQYF.

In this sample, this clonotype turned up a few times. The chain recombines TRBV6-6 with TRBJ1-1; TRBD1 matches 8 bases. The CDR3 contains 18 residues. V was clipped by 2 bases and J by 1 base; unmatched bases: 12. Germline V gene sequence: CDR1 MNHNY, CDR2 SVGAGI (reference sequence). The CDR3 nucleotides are TGTGCCAGCAGTTACCCCCCTCGGCAGGGGGCCTCGAACACTGAAGCTTTCTTT. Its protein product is CASSYPPRQGASNTEAFF.

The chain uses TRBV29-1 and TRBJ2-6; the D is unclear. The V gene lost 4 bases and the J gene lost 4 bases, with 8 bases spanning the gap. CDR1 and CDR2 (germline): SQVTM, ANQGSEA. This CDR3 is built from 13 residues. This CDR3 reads CSVVRAGANVLTF. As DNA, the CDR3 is TGCAGCGTTGTAAGGGCCGGGGCCAACGTCCTGACTTTC.

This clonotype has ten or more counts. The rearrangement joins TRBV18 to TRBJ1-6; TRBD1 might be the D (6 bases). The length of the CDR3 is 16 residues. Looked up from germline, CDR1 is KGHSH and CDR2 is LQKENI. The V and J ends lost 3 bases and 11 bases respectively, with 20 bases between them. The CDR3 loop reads CASSPVWGQKATPLHF. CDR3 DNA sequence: TGTGCCAGCTCACCCGTTTGGGGGCAAAAAGCCACACCCCTCCACTTT.

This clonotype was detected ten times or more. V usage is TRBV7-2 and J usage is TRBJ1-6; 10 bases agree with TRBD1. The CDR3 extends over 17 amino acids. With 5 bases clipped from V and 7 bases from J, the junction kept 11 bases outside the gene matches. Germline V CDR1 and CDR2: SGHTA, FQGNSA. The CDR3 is CASSRELLGQGNSPLHF. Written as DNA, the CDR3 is TGTGCCAGCAGCCGAGAGCTTTTGGGACAGGGGAATTCACCCCTCCACTTT. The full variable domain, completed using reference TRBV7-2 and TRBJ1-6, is GAGVSQSPSNKVTEKGKDVELRCDPISGHTALYWYRQSLGQGLEFLIYFQGNSAPDKSGLPSDRFSAERTGGSVSTLTIQRTQQEDSAVYLCASSRELLGQGNSPLHFGNGTRLTVT.

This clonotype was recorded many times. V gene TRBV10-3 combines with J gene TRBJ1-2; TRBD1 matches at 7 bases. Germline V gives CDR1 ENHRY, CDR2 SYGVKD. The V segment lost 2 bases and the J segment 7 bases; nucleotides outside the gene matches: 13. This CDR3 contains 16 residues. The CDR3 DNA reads TGTGCCATCAGTGAGGACCATGGAGACAGGGTGCTTGGCTACACCTTC. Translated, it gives CAISEDHGDRVLGYTF.

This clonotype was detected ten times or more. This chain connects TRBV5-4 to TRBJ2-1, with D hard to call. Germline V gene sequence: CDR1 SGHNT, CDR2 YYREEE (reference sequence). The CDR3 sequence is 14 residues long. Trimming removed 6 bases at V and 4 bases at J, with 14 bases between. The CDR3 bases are TGTGCCAGCATCCCCGACCCCCTTTACAATGAGCAGTTCTTC. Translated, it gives CASIPDPLYNEQFF.

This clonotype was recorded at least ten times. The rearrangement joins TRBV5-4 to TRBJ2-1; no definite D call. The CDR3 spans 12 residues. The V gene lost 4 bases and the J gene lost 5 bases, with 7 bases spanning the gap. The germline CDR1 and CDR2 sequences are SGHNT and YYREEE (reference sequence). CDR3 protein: CASSQVHNEQFF. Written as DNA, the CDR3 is TGTGCCAGCAGCCAGGTACACAATGAGCAGTTCTTC.

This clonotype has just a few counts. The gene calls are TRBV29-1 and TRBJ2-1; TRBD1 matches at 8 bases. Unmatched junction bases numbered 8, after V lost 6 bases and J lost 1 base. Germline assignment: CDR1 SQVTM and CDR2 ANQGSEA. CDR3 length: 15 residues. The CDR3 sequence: CSVALRGRSYNEQFF. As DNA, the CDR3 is TGCAGCGTGGCCCTCAGGGGGCGATCCTACAATGAGCAGTTCTTC.

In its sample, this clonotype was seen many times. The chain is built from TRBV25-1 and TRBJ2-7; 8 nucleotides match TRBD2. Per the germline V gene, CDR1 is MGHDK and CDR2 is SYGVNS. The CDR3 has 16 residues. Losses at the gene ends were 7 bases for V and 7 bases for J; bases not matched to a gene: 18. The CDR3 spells CASMVGSGTPPWEQYF. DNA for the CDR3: TGTGCCAGCATGGTTGGTAGCGGGACACCTCCCTGGGAGCAGTACTTC.

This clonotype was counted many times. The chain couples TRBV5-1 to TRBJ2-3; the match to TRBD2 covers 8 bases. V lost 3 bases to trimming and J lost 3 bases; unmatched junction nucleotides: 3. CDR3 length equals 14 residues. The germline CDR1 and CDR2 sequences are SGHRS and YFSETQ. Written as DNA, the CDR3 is TGCGCCAGCAGCTCGGGAGGGCCGACAGATACGCAGTATTTT. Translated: CASSSGGPTDTQYF.

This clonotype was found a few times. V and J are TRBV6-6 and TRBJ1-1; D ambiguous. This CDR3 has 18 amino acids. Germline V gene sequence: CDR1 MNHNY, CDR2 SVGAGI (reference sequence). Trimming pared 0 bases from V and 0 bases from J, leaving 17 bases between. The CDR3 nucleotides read TGTGCCAGCAGTTACTCGGGAACAGCTTCGGGAGTGAACACTGAAGCTTTCTTT. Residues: CASSYSGTASGVNTEAFF.

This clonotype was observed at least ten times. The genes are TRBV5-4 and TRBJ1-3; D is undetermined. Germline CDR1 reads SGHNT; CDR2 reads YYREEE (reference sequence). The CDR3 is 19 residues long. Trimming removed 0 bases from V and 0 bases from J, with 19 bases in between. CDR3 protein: CASSLGAVSTSLSGNTIYF. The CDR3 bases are TGTGCCAGCAGCTTGGGTGCAGTGTCGACGTCCCTCTCTGGAAACACCATATATTTT. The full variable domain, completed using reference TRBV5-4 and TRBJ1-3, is ETGVTQSPTHLIKTRGQQVTLRCSSQSGHNTVSWYQQALGQGPQFIFQYYREEENGRGNFPPRFSGLQFPNYSSELNVNALELDDSALYLCASSLGAVSTSLSGNTIYFGEGSWLTVV.

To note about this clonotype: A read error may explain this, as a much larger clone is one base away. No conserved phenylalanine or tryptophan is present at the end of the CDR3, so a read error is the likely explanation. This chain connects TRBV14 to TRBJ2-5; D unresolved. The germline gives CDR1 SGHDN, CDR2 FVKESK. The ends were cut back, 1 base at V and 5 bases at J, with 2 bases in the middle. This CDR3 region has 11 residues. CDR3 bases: TGTGCCAGCAGCCAAGTGGAGACCCAGTACTCC. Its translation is CASSQVETQYS.

CDR3 coding DNA: TGTGCCAGCAGCTTAGGGGTGGCAGCTTCAATCACGGGCTATGGCTACACCTTC. Its protein product is CASSLGVAASITGYGYTF. The V call is TRBV7-6, the J call TRBJ1-2; D unclear. V lost 1 base to trimming and J lost 4 bases, with 22 bases between them. There are 18 residues in the CDR3. Germline V lookup: CDR1 SGHVS, CDR2 FNYEAQ.

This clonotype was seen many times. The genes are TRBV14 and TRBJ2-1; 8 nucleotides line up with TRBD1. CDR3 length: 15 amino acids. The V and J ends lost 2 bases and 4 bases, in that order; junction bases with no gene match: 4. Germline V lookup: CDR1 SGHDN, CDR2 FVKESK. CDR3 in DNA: TGTGCCAGCAGCCAACGAAGGACAGGGTACAATGAGCAGTTCTTC. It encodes CASSQRRTGYNEQFF.

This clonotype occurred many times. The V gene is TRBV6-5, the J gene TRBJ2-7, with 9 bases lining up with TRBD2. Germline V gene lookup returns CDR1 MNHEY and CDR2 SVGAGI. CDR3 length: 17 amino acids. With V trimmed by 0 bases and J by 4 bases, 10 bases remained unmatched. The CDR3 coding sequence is TGTGCCAGCAGTTACTCGAGTAGCGGGAGTTCTATGTACGAGCAGTACTTC. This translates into CASSYSSSGSSMYEQYF.

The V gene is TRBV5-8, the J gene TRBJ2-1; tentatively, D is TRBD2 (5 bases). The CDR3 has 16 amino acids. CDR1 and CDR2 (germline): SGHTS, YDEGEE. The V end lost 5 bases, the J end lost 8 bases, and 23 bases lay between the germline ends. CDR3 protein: CASRQRPDSLGDEQFF. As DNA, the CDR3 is TGTGCCAGCAGACAAAGACCAGACTCTCTCGGGGATGAGCAGTTCTTC. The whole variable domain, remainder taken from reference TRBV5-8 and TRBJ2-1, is EAGVTQSPTHLIKTRGQQATLRCSPISGHTSVYWYQQALGLGLQFLLWYDEGEERNRGNFPPRFSGRQFPNYSSELNVNALELEDSALYLCASRQRPDSLGDEQFFGPGTRLTVL.

The CDR3 DNA sequence: TGTGCCTGGAGTGTTGGGACAGGGGTCTACGAGCAGTACTTC. It specifies CAWSVGTGVYEQYF. The chain joins TRBV30 to TRBJ2-7, with 10 bases lining up with TRBD1. Trimming removed 0 bases from V and 3 bases from J; junction bases left unmatched: 2. Germline V gene lookup returns CDR1 GTSNPN and CDR2 SVGIG (reference sequence). The CDR3 runs to 14 residues.